This T cell receptor beta chain was recorded in a study of CD8 T cells in Susac syndrome. Study information: Within the group of sequenced Susac syndrome patients, six had active disease and eight or nine were in remission. Findings and limits, study-wide: As the study acknowledged, the number of individuals who were part of its TCR sequencing and HLA analysis was relatively small.

The ends were cut back, 3 bases at V and 7 bases at J, with 10 bases in the middle. Germline-derived CDR1 and CDR2 are LNHDA and SQIVND (reference sequence). This CDR3 is built from 13 residues. With random hexamers, reverse transcription was performed on roughly 0.5 to 1 ug of RNA. Across 54 Vbeta and 13 Jbeta, immunoSEQ multiplex PCR amplified TCR beta CDR3. One entry per CDR3 protein results from TCRdb running MiXCR on the immunoSEQ multiplex PCR reads. The sample lists under 200,000 distinct CDR3 sequences, about 96% occurring once. Concerning this clonotype itself: The antigen is unknown.

Sequencing used CD4+ T cells from PBMCs. V and J are TRBV19 and TRBJ1-5; D is perhaps TRBD1 (5 bases). The TCR sequence derives from a human donor with Susac syndrome. The CDR3 DNA is TGTGCCAGTAGTATGGGGGTGCGACAGCCCCAGCATTTT. Protein product: CASSMGVRQPQHF.